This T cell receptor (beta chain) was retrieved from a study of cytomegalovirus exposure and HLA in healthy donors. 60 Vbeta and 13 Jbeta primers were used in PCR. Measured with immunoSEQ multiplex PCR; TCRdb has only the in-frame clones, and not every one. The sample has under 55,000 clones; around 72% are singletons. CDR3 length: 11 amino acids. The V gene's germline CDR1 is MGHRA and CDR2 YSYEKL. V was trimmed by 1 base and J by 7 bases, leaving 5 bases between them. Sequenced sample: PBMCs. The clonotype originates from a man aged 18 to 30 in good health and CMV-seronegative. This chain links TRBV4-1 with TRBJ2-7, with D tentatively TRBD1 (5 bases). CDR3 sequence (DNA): TGCGCCAGCAGCCAAGGGACAGAGCAGTACTTC. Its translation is CASSQGTEQYF.